The T cell receptor (beta chain) described here comes from a study of technical replicates of blood from a few donors. The CDR3 runs 16 residues. After removal of 0 bases from V and 0 bases from J, the junction contained 3 bases not matched to a gene. Germline loops: CDR1 SGHRS, CDR2 YFSETQ. Sequenced by immunoSEQ multiplex PCR; TCRdb stores in-frame clones only, minus some. The profile shows roughly 15,000 clones, approximately 89% of them singletons. This chain uses TRBV5-1 with TRBJ2-3, with TRBD2 identical over 8 bases. This clonotype was sampled from a human donor in good health. What was sequenced was PBMCs. CDR3 nucleotide sequence: TGCGCCAGCAGCTTGGTTAGCGGGACTAGCACAGATACGCAGTATTTT. This sequence encodes CASSLVSGTSTDTQYF.